These 22 T cell receptor beta chains were sequenced from one sample in a study of blood T cell repertoires in COVID-19. The table came from immunoSEQ multiplex PCR; TCRdb's copy has only in-frame clones and leaves some out. The table has 150,000 to 200,000 clones, approximately 88% seen once. Sequencing was done on a sample of PBMCs or T cells enriched from blood (not recorded which). These receptors were obtained from a woman aged 55 to 70 who had recovered from COVID-19.

The chain links TRBV28 to TRBJ2-7, with D possibly TRBD2 on 5 matching bases. The germline gives CDR1 MDHEN, CDR2 SYDVKM. V lost 4 bases and J lost 0, with 13 bases in between. This CDR3 region has 15 residues. In DNA form, the CDR3 reads TGTGCCAGCAGTTCCCAAGCGGTTAGCTCCTACGAGCAGTACTTC. Residues: CASSSQAVSSYEQYF.

The chain has TRBV7-9 and TRBJ1-6; D is unresolved. This CDR3 has 13 residues. CDR1 is SEHNR and CDR2 is FQNEAQ in the germline V gene (reference sequence). Trimming stripped 5 bases from V and 7 bases from J, with 9 bases between. DNA of the CDR3: TGTGCCAGCAGCACTGAGGCGAATTCACCCCTCCACTTT. It translates to CASSTEANSPLHF.

The V and J genes are TRBV5-1 and TRBJ1-1; TRBD1 might be the D (6 bases). The V gene lost 3 bases and the J gene lost 3 bases, with 12 bases spanning the gap. The CDR3 contains 14 residues. The germline V gene has CDR1 SGHRS and CDR2 YFSETQ. The CDR3 DNA reads as TGCGCCAGCAGCTCTAGCCCAGGGGACACTGAAGCTTTCTTT. Protein sequence: CASSSSPGDTEAFF.

The chain links TRBV5-1 to TRBJ1-2; 8 positions match TRBD1. CDR1 is SGHRS, CDR2 YFSETQ, per germline. The CDR3 sequence is 14 residues long. J was trimmed by 8 bases and V by 4 bases; bases with no gene match: 10. The CDR3 nucleotides read TGCGCCAGCAGCCTCGGACAGGGAGGGTGGGGCTACACCTTC. Protein: CASSLGQGGWGYTF.

This chain links TRBV20-1 with TRBJ2-4, with D perhaps TRBD2 (5 bases). CDR1 is DFQATT, CDR2 SNEGSKA, per germline (reference sequence). Between the trimmed V and J ends, which lost 5 bases and 8 bases, there was a span of 10 bases. CDR3 size: 11 residues. CDR3 nucleotides: TGCAGTGCTTCCCGGGGAGACATTCAGTACTTC. Translated, it gives CSASRGDIQYF.

This chain connects TRBV5-6 to TRBJ1-1; D is possibly TRBD1 (5 bases). This CDR3 contains 14 residues. Between the trimmed V and J ends, which lost 0 bases and 6 bases, there was a span of 12 bases. Germline CDR1 reads SGHDT; CDR2 reads YYEEEE. CDR3 nucleotide sequence: TGTGCCAGCAGCTTGGTCGCCAGGGCCGCTGAAGCTTTCTTT. It specifies CASSLVARAAEAFF.

The chain uses TRBV28 and TRBJ1-2; TRBD1 aligns across 9 bases. Germline V lookup: CDR1 MDHEN, CDR2 SYDVKM. V lost 10 bases to trimming and J lost 3 bases; unmatched junction nucleotides: 6. The length of the CDR3 is 13 residues. CDR3 loop: CATTGGLDYGYTF. The CDR3, as DNA: TGTGCCACCACAGGGGGCTTGGACTATGGCTACACCTTC.

This rearrangement joins TRBV10-1 to TRBJ2-1; 9 bases map to TRBD2. Looked up from germline, CDR1 is WNHNN and CDR2 is SYGVQD (reference sequence). Trimming removed 7 bases from V and 5 bases from J; junction bases left unmatched: 12. The CDR3 runs 16 residues. CDR3: CASIPPLAGNNNEQFF. DNA of the CDR3: TGCGCCAGCATCCCACCCCTAGCGGGGAATAACAATGAGCAGTTCTTC.

V is TRBV28 and J is TRBJ1-2, with D uncertain. Trimming stripped 4 bases from V and 12 bases from J, with 21 bases between. The CDR3 covers 14 residues. CDR1 is MDHEN, CDR2 SYDVKM, per germline. The CDR3 coding sequence is TGTGCCAGCAGTTATAAGGCCTTAACTATGGCTAACACCTTC. Translating it yields CASSYKALTMANTF.

This chain links TRBV30 with TRBJ1-2; D unresolved. V was shortened by 2 bases and J by 8 bases, with 18 bases between the two germline ends. This CDR3 is built from 14 residues. CDR1 is GTSNPN and CDR2 is SVGIG in the germline V gene (reference sequence). The chain's CDR3 is CAWSPLALSSGYTF. The CDR3, as DNA: TGTGCCTGGAGTCCCCTTGCTCTATCTTCCGGCTACACCTTC.

V is TRBV30 and J is TRBJ1-1; 10 nucleotides line up with TRBD1. CDR1 and CDR2 (germline): GTSNPN, SVGIG (reference sequence). CDR3 size: 12 residues. After removal of 5 bases from V and 4 bases from J, the junction contained 1 base not matched to a gene. CDR3 DNA: TGTGCCTGGGACAGGGGGCCCACTGAAGCTTTCTTT. This translates into CAWDRGPTEAFF.

This chain joins TRBV3-1 (or the pseudogene TRBV3-2) and TRBJ1-6, with 7 bases identical to TRBD1. V was clipped by 4 bases and J by 6 bases; unmatched bases: 0. The CDR3 is 13 amino acids. Per the germline V gene, CDR1 is LGHDT and CDR2 is YNNKEL (reference sequence). CDR3 bases: TGTGCCAGCAGCCGACAGGGTAATTCACCCCTCCACTTT. Residues: CASSRQGNSPLHF.

This clone came up once. V usage is TRBV28 and J usage is TRBJ1-2, with TRBD1 matching 8 bases. Losses at the gene ends were 7 bases for V and 3 bases for J; bases not matched to a gene: 10. The length of the CDR3 is 15 residues. Germline V gene sequence: CDR1 MDHEN, CDR2 SYDVKM. This CDR3 reads CASTLGRGRYYGYTF. The CDR3 coding sequence is TGTGCCAGCACCCTGGGCAGGGGGCGATACTATGGCTACACCTTC.

The chain has TRBV5-4 and TRBJ1-6; maybe TRBD1 (5 bases). Per the germline V gene, CDR1 is SGHNT and CDR2 is YYREEE (reference sequence). The CDR3 is 14 residues long. V shed 2 bases and J shed 10 bases, with 13 bases lying between them. The CDR3 DNA sequence: TGTGCCAGCAGCTTTATGGGGCGGCGGTCACCCCTCCACTTT. This codes for CASSFMGRRSPLHF. The variable domain in full, with the rest retrieved from reference TRBV5-4 and TRBJ1-6, is ETGVTQSPTHLIKTRGQQVTLRCSSQSGHNTVSWYQQALGQGPQFIFQYYREEENGRGNFPPRFSGLQFPNYSSELNVNALELDDSALYLCASSFMGRRSPLHFGNGTRLTVT.

This clone was counted only a few times. The chain recombines TRBV7-9 with TRBJ2-2; D is ambiguous. This CDR3 contains 15 residues. Germline V gene lookup returns CDR1 SEHNR and CDR2 FQNEAQ (reference sequence). Between the trimmed V and J ends, which lost 0 bases and 2 bases, there was a span of 7 bases. The CDR3, as DNA: TGTGCCAGCAGCTTAGCGAGAGGTAACACCGGGGAGCTGTTTTTT. This translates into CASSLARGNTGELFF.

The chain employs TRBV9 and TRBJ2-1; D uncertain. The germline CDR1 and CDR2 sequences are SGDLS and YYNGEE. CDR3 length: 14 amino acids. Trimming left V 0 bases short and J 4 bases short, with 8 bases between. DNA for the CDR3: TGTGCCAGCAGCGTAGGTTCGTTGTACAATGAGCAGTTCTTC. This sequence encodes CASSVGSLYNEQFF.

The gene calls are TRBV19 and TRBJ1-2; 9 nucleotides line up with TRBD1. The V gene's germline CDR1 is LNHDA and CDR2 SQIVND (reference sequence). Trimming cost V 8 bases and J 8 bases; bases outside gene matches: 18. The CDR3 covers 16 residues. Here the CDR3 reads CASSSAGQGAVYGYTF. The CDR3 nucleotides read TGTGCCAGTTCCTCAGCGGGACAGGGAGCGGTATACGGCTACACCTTC.

This clone was recorded a few times. This chain links TRBV4-1 with TRBJ2-1; D is ambiguous. Trimming removed 4 bases from V and 6 bases from J, with 19 bases in between. The length of the CDR3 is 16 residues. Germline values: CDR1 MGHRA, CDR2 YSYEKL. The CDR3 spells CASSPRDPRRGNEQFF. DNA for the CDR3: TGCGCCAGCAGCCCACGAGACCCCCGCCGAGGCAATGAGCAGTTCTTC.

The CDR3 loop is CASSQVVAGALADTQYF. CDR3 in DNA: TGCGCCAGCAGCCAAGTGGTAGCGGGGGCCCTGGCAGATACGCAGTATTTT. V usage is TRBV4-1 and J usage is TRBJ2-3; 9 bases fit TRBD2. Trimming removed 1 base from V and 4 bases from J; junction bases left unmatched: 9. The germline CDR1 and CDR2 sequences are MGHRA and YSYEKL. This CDR3 is built from 17 residues.

This clone was counted once. This chain connects TRBV7-8 to TRBJ2-7; 10 bases map to TRBD1. Per the germline V gene, CDR1 is SGHVS and CDR2 is FQNEAQ. V shed 6 bases, J shed 3 bases, and the junction held 14 bases outside the gene matches. The CDR3 consists of 17 residues. CDR3 DNA: TGTGCCAGCAGGCCGAACCTGGGACAGGGGAGCATCTACGAGCAGTACTTC. Amino acids: CASRPNLGQGSIYEQYF.

The chain links TRBV7-9 to TRBJ1-2; D call uncertain. Germline CDR1 reads SEHNR; CDR2 reads FQNEAQ (reference sequence). The V gene lost 5 bases and the J gene lost 7 bases, with 14 bases spanning the gap. This CDR3 is 13 amino acids long. The CDR3 coding sequence is TGTGCCAGCAGCCCCGCGGGGATGGCTGGCTACACCTTC. It translates to CASSPAGMAGYTF.

This clone has just one count. The genes are TRBV2 and TRBJ2-3, with 8 bases aligning to TRBD1. The germline gives CDR1 SNHLY, CDR2 FYNNEI. The CDR3 runs 15 residues. Germline trimming cut 6 bases from V and 2 bases from J; bases unmatched to any gene: 7. CDR3 bases: TGTGCCAGCAGAACCGGGACAGGCAACACAGATACGCAGTATTTT. It translates to CASRTGTGNTDTQYF.